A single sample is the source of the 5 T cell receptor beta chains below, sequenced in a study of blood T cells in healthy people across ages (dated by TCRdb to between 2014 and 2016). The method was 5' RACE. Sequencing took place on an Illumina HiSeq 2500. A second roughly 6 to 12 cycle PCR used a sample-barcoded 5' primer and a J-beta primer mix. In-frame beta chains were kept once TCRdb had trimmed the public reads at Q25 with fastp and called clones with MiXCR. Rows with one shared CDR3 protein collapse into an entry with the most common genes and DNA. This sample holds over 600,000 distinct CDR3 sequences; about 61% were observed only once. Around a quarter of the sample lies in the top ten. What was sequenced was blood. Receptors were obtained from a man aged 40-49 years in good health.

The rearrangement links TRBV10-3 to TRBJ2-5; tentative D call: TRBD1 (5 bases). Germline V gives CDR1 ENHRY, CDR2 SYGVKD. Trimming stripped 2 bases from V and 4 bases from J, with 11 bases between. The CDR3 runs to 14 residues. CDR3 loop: CAISEGREIETQYF. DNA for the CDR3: TGTGCCATCAGTGAGGGCAGGGAAATAGAGACCCAGTACTTC.

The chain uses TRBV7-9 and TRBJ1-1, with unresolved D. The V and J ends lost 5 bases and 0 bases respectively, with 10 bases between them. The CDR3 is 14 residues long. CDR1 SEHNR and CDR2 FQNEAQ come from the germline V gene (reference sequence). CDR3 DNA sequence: TGTGCCAGCAGCCCACTCGTCGTGAACACTGAAGCTTTCTTT. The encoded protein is CASSPLVVNTEAFF.

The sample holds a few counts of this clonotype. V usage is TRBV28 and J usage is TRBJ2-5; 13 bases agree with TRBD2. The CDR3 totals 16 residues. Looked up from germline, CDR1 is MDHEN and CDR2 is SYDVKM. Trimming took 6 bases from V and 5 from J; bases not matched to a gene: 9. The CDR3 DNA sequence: TGTGCCAGCAGATTCGGACTAGCGGGAGTACGTGAGACCCAGTACTTC. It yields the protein CASRFGLAGVRETQYF.

CDR3: CSAMQARETQYF. The DNA for the CDR3 is TGCAGTGCTATGCAGGCCCGAGAGACCCAGTACTTC. V is TRBV20-1 and J is TRBJ2-5; D is unresolved. This CDR3 comprises 12 residues. Germline-derived CDR1 and CDR2 are DFQATT and SNEGSKA (reference sequence). V shed 4 bases and J shed 4 bases, with 10 bases lying between them.

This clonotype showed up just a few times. CDR3 loop: CASSSTGGNYGYTF. As DNA, the CDR3 is TGTGCCAGCAGTTCTACAGGGGGAAACTATGGCTACACCTTC. J is TRBJ1-2 and V is TRBV12-3 or TRBV12-4, with 8 bases aligning to TRBD1. V shed 4 bases and J 2 bases; nucleotides not matched to a gene: 3. CDR3 length equals 14 residues.